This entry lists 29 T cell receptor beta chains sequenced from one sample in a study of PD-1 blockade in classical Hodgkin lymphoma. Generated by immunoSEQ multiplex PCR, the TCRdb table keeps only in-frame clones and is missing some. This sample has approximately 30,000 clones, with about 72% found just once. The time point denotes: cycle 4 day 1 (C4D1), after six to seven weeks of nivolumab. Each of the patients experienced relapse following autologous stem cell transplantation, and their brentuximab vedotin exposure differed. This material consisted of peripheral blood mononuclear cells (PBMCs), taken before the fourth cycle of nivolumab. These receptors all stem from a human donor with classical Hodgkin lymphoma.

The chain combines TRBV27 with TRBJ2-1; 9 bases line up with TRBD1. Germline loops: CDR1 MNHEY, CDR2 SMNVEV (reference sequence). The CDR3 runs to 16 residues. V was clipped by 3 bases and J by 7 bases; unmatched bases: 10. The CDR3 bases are TGTGCCAGCAGTTTGGGGGACAGGGTTAGGGGGAATGAGCAGTTCTTC. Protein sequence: CASSLGDRVRGNEQFF.

CDR3: CASSPPNNQETQYF. CDR3 DNA sequence: TGTGCCAGCTCACCACCGAATAACCAAGAGACCCAGTACTTC. V and J are TRBV18 and TRBJ2-5; no clear D. V gave up 0 bases and J gave up 0 bases, with 5 bases separating them. The CDR3 spans 14 residues. CDR1 and CDR2 (germline): KGHSH, LQKENI.

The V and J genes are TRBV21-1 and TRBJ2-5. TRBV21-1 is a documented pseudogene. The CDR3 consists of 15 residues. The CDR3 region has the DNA TGTGCCAGCAGCTTCCCGGGGGCTCGGTACGGGACCCAGTACTTC. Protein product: CASSFPGARYGTQYF.

The CDR3 DNA is TGTGCCAGCAGCGCGGACACCTCGAACACTGAAGCTTTCTTT. This codes for CASSADTSNTEAFF. This chain connects TRBV5-6 to TRBJ1-1; weak D call: TRBD1 (5 bases). The V gene lost 4 bases and the J gene lost 1 base, with 11 bases spanning the gap. CDR3 length equals 14 residues. CDR1 is SGHDT, CDR2 YYEEEE, per germline.

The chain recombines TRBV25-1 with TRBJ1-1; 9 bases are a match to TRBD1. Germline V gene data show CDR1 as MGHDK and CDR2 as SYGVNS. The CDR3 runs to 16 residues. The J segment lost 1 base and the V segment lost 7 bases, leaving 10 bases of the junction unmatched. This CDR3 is CASTGQPGQGNTEAFF. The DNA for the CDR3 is TGTGCCAGCACCGGCCAACCGGGACAGGGGAACACTGAAGCTTTCTTT. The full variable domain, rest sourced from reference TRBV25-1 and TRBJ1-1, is EADIYQTPRYLVIGTGKKITLECSQTMGHDKMYWYQQDPGMELHLIHYSYGVNSTEKGDLSSESTVSRIRTEHFPLTLESARPSHTSQYLCASTGQPGQGNTEAFFGQGTRLTVV.

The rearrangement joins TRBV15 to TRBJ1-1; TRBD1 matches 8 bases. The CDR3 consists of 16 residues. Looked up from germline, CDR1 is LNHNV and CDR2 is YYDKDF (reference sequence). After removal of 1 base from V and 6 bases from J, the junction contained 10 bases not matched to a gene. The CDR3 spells CATSRGRTGSLAEAFF. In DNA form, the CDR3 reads TGTGCCACCAGCAGAGGCCGGACAGGGTCCTTGGCTGAAGCTTTCTTT.

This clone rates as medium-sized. For the CDR3, the DNA is TGTGCCAGTAGTATCTTGTATGCTAGCAATCAGCCCCAGCATTTT. It specifies CASSILYASNQPQHF. The chain is built from TRBV19 and TRBJ1-5, with D hard to call. CDR3 length: 15 residues. Trimming took 3 bases from V and 0 from J, leaving 9 bases between them. Germline V lookup: CDR1 LNHDA, CDR2 SQIVND (reference sequence).

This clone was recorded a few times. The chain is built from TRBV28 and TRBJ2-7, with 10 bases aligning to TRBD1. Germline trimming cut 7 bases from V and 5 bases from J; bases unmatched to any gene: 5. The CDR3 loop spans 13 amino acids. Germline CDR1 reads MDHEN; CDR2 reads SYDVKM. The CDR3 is CASIRTGGDEQYF. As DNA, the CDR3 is TGTGCCAGCATTCGGACAGGGGGAGACGAGCAGTACTTC.

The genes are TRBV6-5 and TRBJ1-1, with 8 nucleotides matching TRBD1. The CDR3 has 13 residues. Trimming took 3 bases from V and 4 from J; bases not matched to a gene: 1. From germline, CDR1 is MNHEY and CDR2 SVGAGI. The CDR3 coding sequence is TGTGCCAGCAGTTATGACAGGGGCACTGAAGCTTTCTTT. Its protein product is CASSYDRGTEAFF.

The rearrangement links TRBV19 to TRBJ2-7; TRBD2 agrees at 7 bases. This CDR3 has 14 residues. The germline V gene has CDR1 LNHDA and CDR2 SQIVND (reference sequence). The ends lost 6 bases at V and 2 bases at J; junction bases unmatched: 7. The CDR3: CASSNTAGAYEQYF. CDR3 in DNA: TGTGCCAGTAGCAATACCGCGGGGGCCTACGAGCAGTACTTC. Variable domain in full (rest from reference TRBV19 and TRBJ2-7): DGGITQSPKYLFRKEGQNVTLSCEQNLNHDAMYWYRQDPGQGLRLIYYSQIVNDFQKGDIAEGYSVSREKKESFPLTVTSAQKNPTAFYLCASSNTAGAYEQYFGPGTRLTVT.

The chain's CDR3 is CASRQTGGGNEKLFF. As DNA, the CDR3 is TGCGCCAGCAGACAGACAGGGGGCGGTAATGAAAAACTGTTTTTT. The chain links TRBV5-1 to TRBJ1-4; 10 bases map to TRBD1. Germline trimming cut 5 bases from V and 4 bases from J; bases unmatched to any gene: 5. From germline, CDR1 is SGHRS and CDR2 YFSETQ. This CDR3 contains 15 residues.

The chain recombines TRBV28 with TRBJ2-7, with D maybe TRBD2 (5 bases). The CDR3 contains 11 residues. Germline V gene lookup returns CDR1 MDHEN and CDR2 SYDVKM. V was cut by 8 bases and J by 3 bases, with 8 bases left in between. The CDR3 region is CASSSRYEQYF. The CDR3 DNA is TGTGCCAGCTCTAGCCGCTACGAGCAGTACTTC.

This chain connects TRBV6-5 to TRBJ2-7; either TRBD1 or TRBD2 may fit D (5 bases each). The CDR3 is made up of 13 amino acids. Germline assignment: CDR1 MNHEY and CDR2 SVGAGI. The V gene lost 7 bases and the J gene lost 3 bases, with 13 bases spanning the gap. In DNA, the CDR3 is TGTGCCAGCATAGGGACGATCCGCTACGAGCAGTACTTC. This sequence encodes CASIGTIRYEQYF.

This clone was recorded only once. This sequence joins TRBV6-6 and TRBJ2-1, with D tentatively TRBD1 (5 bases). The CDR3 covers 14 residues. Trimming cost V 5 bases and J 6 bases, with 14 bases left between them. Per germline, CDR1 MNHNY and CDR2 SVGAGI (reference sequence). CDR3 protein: CASSPVNRGNEQFF. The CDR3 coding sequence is TGTGCCAGCAGTCCCGTGAATAGGGGCAATGAGCAGTTCTTC.

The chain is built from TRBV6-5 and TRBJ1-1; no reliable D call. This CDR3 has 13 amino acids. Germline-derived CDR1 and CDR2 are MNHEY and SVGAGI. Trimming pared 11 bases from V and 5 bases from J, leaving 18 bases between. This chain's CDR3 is CAAAREIVTEAFF. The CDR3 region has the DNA TGTGCCGCGGCCCGGGAGATAGTTACTGAAGCTTTCTTT.

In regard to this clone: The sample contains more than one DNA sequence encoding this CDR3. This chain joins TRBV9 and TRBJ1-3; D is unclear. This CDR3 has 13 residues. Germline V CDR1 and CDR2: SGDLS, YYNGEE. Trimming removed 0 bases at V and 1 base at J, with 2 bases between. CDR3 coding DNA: TGTGCCAGCAGCGTAGGGTCTGGAAACACCATATATTTT. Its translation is CASSVGSGNTIYF.

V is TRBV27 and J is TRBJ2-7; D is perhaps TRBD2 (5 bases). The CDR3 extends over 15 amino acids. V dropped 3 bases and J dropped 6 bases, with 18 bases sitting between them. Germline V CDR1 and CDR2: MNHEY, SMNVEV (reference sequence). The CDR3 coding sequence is TGTGCCAGCAGTTTCGGTCGGGGTCCGAGCTCCGAGCAGTACTTC. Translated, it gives CASSFGRGPSSEQYF.

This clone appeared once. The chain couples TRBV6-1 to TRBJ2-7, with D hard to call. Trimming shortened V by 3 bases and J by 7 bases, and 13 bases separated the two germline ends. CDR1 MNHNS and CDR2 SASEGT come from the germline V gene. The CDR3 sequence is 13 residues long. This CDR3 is CASSESNGREQYF. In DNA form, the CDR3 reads TGTGCCAGCAGTGAGTCGAACGGACGGGAGCAGTACTTC.

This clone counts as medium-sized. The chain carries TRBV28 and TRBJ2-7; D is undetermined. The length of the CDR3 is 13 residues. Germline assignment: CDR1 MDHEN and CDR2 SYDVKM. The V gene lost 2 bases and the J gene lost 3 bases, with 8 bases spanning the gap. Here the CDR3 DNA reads TGTGCCAGCAGTTTACTCCTCGACTACGAGCAGTACTTC. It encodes CASSLLLDYEQYF. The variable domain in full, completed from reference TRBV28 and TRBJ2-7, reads DVKVTQSSRYLVKRTGEKVFLECVQDMDHENMFWYRQDPGLGLRLIYFSYDVKMKEKGDIPEGYSVSREKKERFSLILESASTNQTSMYLCASSLLLDYEQYFGPGTRLTVT.

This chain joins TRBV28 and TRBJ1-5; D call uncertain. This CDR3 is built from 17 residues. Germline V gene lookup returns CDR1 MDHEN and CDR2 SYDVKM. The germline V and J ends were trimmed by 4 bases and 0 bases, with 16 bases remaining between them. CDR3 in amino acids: CASSSFGISYSNQPQHF. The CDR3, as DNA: TGTGCCAGCAGTTCCTTCGGGATCTCTTATAGCAATCAGCCCCAGCATTTT.

The CDR3 protein is CASSPTGQSLVGEAFF. The CDR3, as DNA: TGTGCCAGCTCACCGACGGGACAGTCCCTCGTGGGTGAAGCTTTCTTT. The chain carries TRBV18 and TRBJ1-1; 7 nucleotides line up with TRBD1. This CDR3 has 16 amino acids. After removal of 3 bases from V and 7 bases from J, the junction contained 14 bases not matched to a gene. From germline, CDR1 is KGHSH and CDR2 LQKENI.

In DNA form, the CDR3 reads TGTGCCAGCAGTGAAGTAAGGAACACTGAAGCTTTCTTT. It is translated as CASSEVRNTEAFF. The chain joins TRBV6-1 to TRBJ1-1; D is unresolved. CDR3 length: 13 residues. Trimming shortened V by 1 base and J by 1 base, and 4 bases separated the two germline ends. Germline lookup yields CDR1 MNHNS and CDR2 SASEGT.

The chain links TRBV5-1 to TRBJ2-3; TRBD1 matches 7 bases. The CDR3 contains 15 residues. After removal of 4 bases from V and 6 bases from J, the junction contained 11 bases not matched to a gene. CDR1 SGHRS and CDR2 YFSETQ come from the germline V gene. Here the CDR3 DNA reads TGCGCCAGCAGCCTACAGGGGCCCGGTTGGGATACGCAGTATTTT. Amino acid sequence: CASSLQGPGWDTQYF. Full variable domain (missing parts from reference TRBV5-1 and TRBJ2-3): KAGVTQTPRYLIKTRGQQVTLSCSPISGHRSVSWYQQTPGQGLQFLFEYFSETQRNKGNFPGRFSGRQFSNSRSEMNVSTLELGDSALYLCASSLQGPGWDTQYFGPGTRLTVL.

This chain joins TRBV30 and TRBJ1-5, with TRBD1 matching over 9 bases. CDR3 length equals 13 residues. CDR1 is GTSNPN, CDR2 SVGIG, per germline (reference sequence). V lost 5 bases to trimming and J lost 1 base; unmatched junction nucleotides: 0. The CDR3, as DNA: TGTGCCTGGGACAGGGGGAGCAATCAGCCCCAGCATTTT. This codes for CAWDRGSNQPQHF.

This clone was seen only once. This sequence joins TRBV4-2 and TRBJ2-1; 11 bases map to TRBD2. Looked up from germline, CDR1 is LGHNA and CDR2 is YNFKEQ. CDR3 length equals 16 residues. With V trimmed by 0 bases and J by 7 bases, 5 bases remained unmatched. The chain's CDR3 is CASSQDILAGENEQFF. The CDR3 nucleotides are TGTGCCAGCAGCCAAGATATACTAGCGGGGGAAAATGAGCAGTTCTTC.

The CDR3 region is CASSVGQGASYEQYF. In DNA, the CDR3 is TGTGCCAGCAGCGTCGGACAGGGGGCCTCCTACGAGCAGTACTTC. The chain joins TRBV9 to TRBJ2-7, with 11 bases identical to TRBD1. The junction had 1 base not matched to a gene; V was cut back by 2 bases and J by 0 bases. CDR1 is SGDLS and CDR2 is YYNGEE in the germline V gene. The CDR3 spans 15 residues.

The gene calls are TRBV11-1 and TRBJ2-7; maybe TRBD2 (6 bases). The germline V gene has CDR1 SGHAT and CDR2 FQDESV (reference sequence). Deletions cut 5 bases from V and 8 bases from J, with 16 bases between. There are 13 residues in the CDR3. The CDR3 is CASSPGTALKQYF. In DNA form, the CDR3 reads TGTGCCAGCAGCCCCGGGACTGCCCTGAAGCAGTACTTC.

The CDR3 DNA reads as TGTGCCAGCAGCTCCCCCTACGAGCAGTACTTC. It codes for CASSSPYEQYF. The chain combines TRBV7-2 with TRBJ2-7; the D is unclear. Trimming cost V 4 bases and J 2 bases, with 3 bases left between them. The CDR3 totals 11 residues. From germline, CDR1 is SGHTA and CDR2 FQGNSA.

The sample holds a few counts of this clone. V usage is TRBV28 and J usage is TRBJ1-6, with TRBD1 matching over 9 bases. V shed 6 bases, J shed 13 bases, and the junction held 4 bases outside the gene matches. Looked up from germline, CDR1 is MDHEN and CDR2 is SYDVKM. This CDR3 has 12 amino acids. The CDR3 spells CASRAGQGPLHF. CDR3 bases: TGTGCCAGCAGGGCGGGACAGGGCCCCCTCCACTTT. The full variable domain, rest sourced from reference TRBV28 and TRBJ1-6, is DVKVTQSSRYLVKRTGEKVFLECVQDMDHENMFWYRQDPGLGLRLIYFSYDVKMKEKGDIPEGYSVSREKKERFSLILESASTNQTSMYLCASRAGQGPLHFGNGTRLTVT.